These 22 T cell receptor beta chains originate from one sample sequenced in a study of blood T cell repertoires in COVID-19. The data were produced by immunoSEQ multiplex PCR, yet TCRdb's version contains in-frame clones alone and is incomplete. The sample carries under 150,000 clones, around 87% recorded once. Sequencing used peripheral blood. These receptors all stem from a woman aged 40 to 49 with acute or convalescent COVID-19.

This clone was found once. The genes are TRBV18 and TRBJ1-4, with 8 nucleotides matching TRBD1. Germline-derived CDR1 and CDR2 are KGHSH and LQKENI. CDR3 length: 16 residues. Trimming took 3 bases from V and 8 from J; bases not matched to a gene: 11. CDR3 amino acids: CASSPLQQGEGEKLFF. Written as DNA, the CDR3 is TGTGCCAGCTCACCCTTACAACAGGGGGAAGGAGAAAAACTGTTTTTT.

This clone was counted once. V is TRBV5-6 and J is TRBJ1-1, with 7 bases that match TRBD1. Germline lookup yields CDR1 SGHDT and CDR2 YYEEEE. This CDR3 has 13 amino acids. V lost 10 bases, J lost 5 bases, and 11 bases stayed unmatched. The CDR3 sequence is CASTRQGRTEAFF. The CDR3, as DNA: TGTGCCTCCACCAGACAGGGACGGACTGAAGCTTTCTTT.

This clone showed up just once. This sequence joins TRBV11-2 and TRBJ2-2; D might be TRBD2 (5 bases). V lost 3 bases and J 6 bases, leaving 14 bases between the germline ends. This CDR3 comprises 15 residues. Per germline, CDR1 SGHAT and CDR2 FQNNGV. The CDR3 sequence: CASSFLRVSAGELFF. The CDR3 bases are TGTGCCAGCAGCTTTTTGCGGGTGTCGGCCGGGGAGCTGTTTTTT.

The V and J genes are TRBV9 and TRBJ1-4, with D possibly matching TRBD1 (6 bases). The length of the CDR3 is 15 residues. Trimming removed 1 base at V and 2 bases at J, with 9 bases between. From germline, CDR1 is SGDLS and CDR2 YYNGEE. The CDR3 loop is CASSVTGNTNEKLFF. CDR3 nucleotide sequence: TGTGCCAGCAGCGTAACAGGGAATACTAATGAAAAACTGTTTTTT. The variable domain in full, completed from reference TRBV9 and TRBJ1-4, reads DSGVTQTPKHLITATGQRVTLRCSPRSGDLSVYWYQQSLDQGLQFLIQYYNGEERAKGNILERFSAQQFPDLHSELNLSSLELGDSALYFCASSVTGNTNEKLFFGSGTQLSVL.

The chain links TRBV6-6 to TRBJ2-7, with 10 positions matching TRBD2. The CDR3 is 12 amino acids. With V trimmed by 5 bases and J by 7 bases, 2 bases remained unmatched. Germline CDR1 is MNHNY and CDR2 is SVGAGI (reference sequence). The CDR3 nucleotides read TGTGCCAGCAGTACTAGCGGGATGGAGCAGTACTTC. This codes for CASSTSGMEQYF.

The chain employs TRBV28 and TRBJ2-3; D is unresolved. Per the germline V gene, CDR1 is MDHEN and CDR2 is SYDVKM. V was trimmed by 3 bases and J by 1 base, leaving 14 bases between them. This CDR3 is built from 16 residues. This CDR3 is CASSFFPDTGTDTQYF. DNA for the CDR3: TGTGCCAGCAGTTTCTTCCCCGACACGGGCACAGATACGCAGTATTTT.

Worth noting for this clone: Within the sample, other DNA sequences also encode this same CDR3. This chain connects TRBV2 to TRBJ1-1; D may be TRBD1 (5 bases). The CDR3 totals 14 residues. The V gene's germline CDR1 is SNHLY and CDR2 FYNNEI. V lost 2 bases and J 2 bases, leaving 9 bases between the germline ends. CDR3 residues: CASSERQGNTEAFF. CDR3 sequence (DNA): TGTGCCAGCAGTGAACGGCAGGGAAACACTGAAGCTTTCTTT.

The CDR3 nucleotides are TGTGCCAGCAGCGTAGATAGAGGGCACACCATATATTTT. Amino acids: CASSVDRGHTIYF. This chain joins TRBV9 and TRBJ1-3; D is uncertain. The CDR3 is 13 residues long. Germline CDR1 reads SGDLS; CDR2 reads YYNGEE. The V end lost 0 bases, the J end lost 8 bases, and 9 bases lay between the germline ends. The whole variable domain, filled in from reference TRBV9 and TRBJ1-3, reads DSGVTQTPKHLITATGQRVTLRCSPRSGDLSVYWYQQSLDQGLQFLIQYYNGEERAKGNILERFSAQQFPDLHSELNLSSLELGDSALYFCASSVDRGHTIYFGEGSWLTVV.

Here the CDR3 DNA reads TGTGCCAGCAGTCCGCCGCTTTGGGGGCGCGGGTACGAGCAGTACTTC. This sequence encodes CASSPPLWGRGYEQYF. The V call is TRBV28, the J call TRBJ2-7; tentatively, D is TRBD1 (6 bases). Trimming cost V 5 bases and J 4 bases, with 21 bases left between them. This CDR3 spans 16 amino acids. CDR1 MDHEN and CDR2 SYDVKM come from the germline V gene.

The chain links TRBV4-3 to TRBJ2-1, with 7 bases aligning to TRBD2. CDR1 and CDR2 from the germline V gene are LGHNA and YSLEER. J gave up 0 bases and V 2 bases, and 4 bases lay outside the gene matches. The CDR3 runs 16 residues. In nucleotides, the CDR3 is TGCGCCAGCAGCCAAACCGGGACTACCTCCTACAATGAGCAGTTCTTC. Protein: CASSQTGTTSYNEQFF.

The V call is TRBV6-5, the J call TRBJ1-2; a weak D match, TRBD1 (6 bases). The CDR3 is made up of 13 amino acids. Between the trimmed V and J ends, which lost 2 bases and 6 bases, there was a span of 10 bases. Germline values: CDR1 MNHEY, CDR2 SVGAGI. The CDR3 coding sequence is TGTGCCAGCAGTTACACCTCAGGGGATGGCTACACCTTC. Translating gives CASSYTSGDGYTF.

This chain joins TRBV7-2 and TRBJ2-3, with D perhaps matching TRBD2 (6 bases). CDR1 and CDR2 from the germline V gene are SGHTA and FQGNSA. The CDR3 is made up of 13 amino acids. V was clipped by 4 bases and J by 3 bases, with 8 bases between them. CDR3 DNA: TGTGCCAGCAGCTACGGGGGAACAGATACGCAGTATTTT. The encoded protein is CASSYGGTDTQYF.

For the CDR3, the DNA is TGTGCCAGCAGCTCGGGAGGGTCTATCTATGGCTACACCTTC. This sequence encodes CASSSGGSIYGYTF. The chain carries TRBV7-8 and TRBJ1-2; no reliable D call. V was pared by 4 bases and J by 4 bases, with 13 bases between. The CDR3 totals 14 residues. The germline V gene encodes CDR1 SGHVS and CDR2 FQNEAQ.

The chain couples TRBV7-2 to TRBJ1-3; 8 bases fit TRBD1. Germline-derived CDR1 and CDR2 are SGHTA and FQGNSA. The CDR3 contains 15 residues. Trimming at V came to 5 bases and at J to 0 bases, leaving 3 bases not matched to a gene. Here the CDR3 DNA reads TGTGCCAGCAGCCAGGGACAGGTCTCTGGAAACACCATATATTTT. This encodes CASSQGQVSGNTIYF.

The chain employs TRBV5-1 and TRBJ1-3; no reliable D call. V was pared by 0 bases and J by 3 bases, with 4 bases between. Per the germline V gene, CDR1 is SGHRS and CDR2 is YFSETQ. The CDR3 consists of 13 residues. The CDR3 sequence is CASSLDYGNTIYF. In DNA, the CDR3 is TGCGCCAGCAGCTTGGATTATGGAAACACCATATATTTT.

This chain links TRBV7-3 with TRBJ2-3, with 8 bases identical to TRBD2. V trimming: 1 base; J trimming: 2 bases; junction bases outside the gene matches: 2. The germline V gene has CDR1 SGHTA and CDR2 FQGTGA. This CDR3 has 15 residues. The CDR3 DNA sequence: TGTGCCAGCAGCTTAAGAGCGGGGGACACAGATACGCAGTATTTT. It encodes CASSLRAGDTDTQYF.

This chain uses TRBV27 with TRBJ1-1; D remains unclear. The CDR3 is 13 residues long. Germline assignment: CDR1 MNHEY and CDR2 SMNVEV (reference sequence). Trimming pared 2 bases from V and 6 bases from J, leaving 10 bases between. CDR3 protein: CASSLGMGAEAFF. CDR3 nucleotides: TGTGCCAGCAGTTTAGGTATGGGCGCTGAAGCTTTCTTT.

The chain carries TRBV5-1 and TRBJ2-2, with D perhaps matching TRBD2 (6 bases). Germline assignment: CDR1 SGHRS and CDR2 YFSETQ. The CDR3 spans 16 residues. V was clipped by 2 bases and J by 0 bases, with 11 bases between them. The CDR3: CASSLLGGANTGELFF. The DNA of the CDR3 is TGCGCCAGCAGCTTATTGGGGGGAGCGAACACCGGGGAGCTGTTTTTT.

The rearrangement uses TRBV5-4 and TRBJ2-7; possible D gene TRBD2, 6 bases. With 0 bases removed from V and 3 bases from J, the gap between germline ends came to 13 bases. From germline, CDR1 is SGHNT and CDR2 YYREEE (reference sequence). The CDR3 is 15 residues long. The CDR3 DNA follows: TGTGCCAGCAGCTTGGGCGCGGGACCGGTCTACGAGCAGTACTTC. The encoded protein is CASSLGAGPVYEQYF.

The V call is TRBV15, the J call TRBJ2-2; the D is unclear. This CDR3 contains 13 residues. Trimming took off 0 bases at V and 6 bases at J, with 5 bases between the two ends. CDR1 is LNHNV, CDR2 YYDKDF, per germline (reference sequence). The DNA for the CDR3 is TGTGCCACCAGCAGAGAGGCCTCCGGGGAGCTGTTTTTT. It encodes CATSREASGELFF.

The chain has TRBV5-8 and TRBJ1-6; D is perhaps TRBD1 (6 bases). The CDR3 extends over 15 amino acids. Trimming stripped 4 bases from V and 7 bases from J, with 15 bases between. Germline V gene data show CDR1 as SGHTS and CDR2 as YDEGEE. The CDR3 DNA reads TGTGCCAGCAGCATCCGGGACACCAGAAATTCACCCCTCCACTTT. Protein: CASSIRDTRNSPLHF. Drawing the rest from reference TRBV5-8 and TRBJ1-6, the complete variable domain is EAGVTQSPTHLIKTRGQQATLRCSPISGHTSVYWYQQALGLGLQFLLWYDEGEERNRGNFPPRFSGRQFPNYSSELNVNALELEDSALYLCASSIRDTRNSPLHFGNGTRLTVT.

V usage is TRBV6-6 and J usage is TRBJ2-5; the D gene is possibly TRBD2 (6 bases). The length of the CDR3 is 14 residues. With 4 bases removed from V and 5 bases from J, the gap between germline ends came to 14 bases. Germline loops: CDR1 MNHNY, CDR2 SVGAGI (reference sequence). The CDR3 nucleotides read TGTGCCAGCAGTTTCCCGGAGGAGGGGGAGACCCAGTACTTC. Protein sequence: CASSFPEEGETQYF.